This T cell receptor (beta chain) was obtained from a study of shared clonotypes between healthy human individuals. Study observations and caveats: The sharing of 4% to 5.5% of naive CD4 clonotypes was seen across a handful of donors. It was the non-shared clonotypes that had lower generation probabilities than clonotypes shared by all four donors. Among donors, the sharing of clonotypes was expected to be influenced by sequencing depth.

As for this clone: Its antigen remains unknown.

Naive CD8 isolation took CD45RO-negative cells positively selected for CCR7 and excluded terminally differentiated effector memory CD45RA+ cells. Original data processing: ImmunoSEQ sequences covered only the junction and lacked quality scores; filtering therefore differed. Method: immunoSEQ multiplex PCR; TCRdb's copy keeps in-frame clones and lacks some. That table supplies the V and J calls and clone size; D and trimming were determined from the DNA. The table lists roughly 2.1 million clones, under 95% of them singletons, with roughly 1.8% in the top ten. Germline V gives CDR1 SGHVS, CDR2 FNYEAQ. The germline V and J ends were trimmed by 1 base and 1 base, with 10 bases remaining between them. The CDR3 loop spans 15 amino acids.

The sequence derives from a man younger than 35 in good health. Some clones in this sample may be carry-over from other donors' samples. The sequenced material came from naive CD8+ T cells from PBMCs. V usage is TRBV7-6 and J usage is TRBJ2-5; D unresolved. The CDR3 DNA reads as TGTGCCAGCAGCTTAGATTATGGGCTCCAAGAGACCCAGTACTTC. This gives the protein CASSLDYGLQETQYF.